What follows are 30 T cell receptor beta chains derived from one specimen sequenced in a study of CD8+CD57+ T cells in acquired aplastic anemia. Profiling that covered TCR beta VDJ and CDR3 relied on genomic DNA as its template. TCRdb used MiXCR to reprocess the reads, holding one entry per CDR3 protein. Of 200,000 to 300,000 distinct CDR3 sequences detected, around 82% appear once; the ten largest clones hold approximately 42%. Individuals selected for sequencing had exhibited CD8+CD57+ cell expansion on flow cytometry. Sequenced sample: sorted CD4+, CD8+, or CD8+CD57+ T cells (not recorded which) from PBMCs. The receptors originated from a human donor with aplastic anemia.

This clonotype has a count of ten or more. J is TRBJ2-5 and V is TRBV7-8, with 7 bases lining up with TRBD2. Germline V gene data show CDR1 as SGHVS and CDR2 as FQNEAQ. V dropped 0 bases and J dropped 14; count of bases not matched to a gene: 15. This CDR3 comprises 15 residues. The CDR3 DNA reads as TGTGCCAGCAGCTTAGCGGGAGGGACCGATACGCAGTATTACTTC. It encodes CASSLAGGTDTQYYF.

CDR3 sequence reads: CASSLGEGGMNNEQFF. In DNA, the CDR3 is TGTGCCAGCAGCTTGGGGGAGGGGGGAATGAACAATGAGCAGTTCTTC. The rearrangement links TRBV5-6 to TRBJ2-1; TRBD2 is a possible D gene (7 bases). The germline V gene encodes CDR1 SGHDT and CDR2 YYEEEE. Trimming removed 0 bases from V and 5 bases from J, with 15 bases in between. The CDR3 is 16 residues long. Full variable domain (rest looked up from reference TRBV5-6 and TRBJ2-1): DAGVTQSPTHLIKTRGQQVTLRCSPKSGHDTVSWYQQALGQGPQFIFQYYEEEERQRGNFPDRFSGHQFPNYSSELNVNALLLGDSALYLCASSLGEGGMNNEQFFGPGTRLTVL.

The V and J genes are TRBV7-9 and TRBJ2-1, with TRBD1 as a possible D gene (5 bases). The CDR3 contains 16 residues. The germline V gene encodes CDR1 SEHNR and CDR2 FQNEAQ (reference sequence). Trimming stripped 1 base from V and 13 bases from J, with 23 bases between. The CDR3 DNA reads TGTGCCAGCAGCTTAGTGGGCAGGGAAGAGACCGAGGACCAGTTCTTC. Protein sequence: CASSLVGREETEDQFF.

V usage is TRBV11-2 and J usage is TRBJ1-1; D remains unclear. The CDR3 is 15 amino acids. Germline V gene data show CDR1 as SGHAT and CDR2 as FQNNGV. Trimming pared 3 bases from V and 1 base from J, leaving 12 bases between. CDR3 in amino acids: CASSFEIAGNTEAFF. The CDR3 nucleotides are TGTGCCAGCAGCTTCGAGATAGCAGGGAACACTGAAGCTTTCTTT. The variable domain in full, with the rest retrieved from reference TRBV11-2 and TRBJ1-1, is EAGVAQSPRYKIIEKRQSVAFWCNPISGHATLYWYQQILGQGPKLLIQFQNNGVVDDSQLPKDRFSAERLKGVDSTLKIQPAKLEDSAVYLCASSFEIAGNTEAFFGQGTRLTVV.

This chain joins TRBV2 and TRBJ2-3, with D perhaps matching TRBD2 (7 bases). The CDR3 has 14 residues. Trimming cost V 6 bases and J 13 bases, with 23 bases left between them. Germline V lookup: CDR1 SNHLY, CDR2 FYNNEI. CDR3 nucleotides: TGTGCCAGCAGCTGGGTGGGGGGGCCGAACACGGAGTATTTT. Amino acid sequence: CASSWVGGPNTEYF.

Details on this clonotype: One end of the junction does not line up with germline, which may come from a read error. CDR3 in DNA: TGCAGTGCCAGAGATGGGGAACGGGACACAGATACGCAGTATTTT. Translating gives CSARDGERDTDTQYF. This sequence joins TRBV20-1 and TRBJ2-3; tentatively, D is TRBD2 (5 bases). Germline V lookup: CDR1 DFQATT, CDR2 SNEGSKA (reference sequence). This CDR3 is 15 amino acids long.

V usage is TRBV7-3 and J usage is TRBJ2-2; D is ambiguous. The length of the CDR3 is 13 residues. V was trimmed by 0 bases and J by 6 bases, leaving 5 bases between them. Germline V gene lookup returns CDR1 SGHTA and CDR2 FQGTGA. The CDR3, as DNA: TGTGCCAGCAGCTTAACGAAAGCCGGGGAGCTGTTTTTT. Translation: CASSLTKAGELFF. The complete variable domain, with remaining parts taken from reference TRBV7-3 and TRBJ2-2, reads GAGVSQTPSNKVTEKGKYVELRCDPISGHTALYWYRQSLGQGPEFLIYFQGTGAADDSGLPNDRFFAVRPEGSVSTLKIQRTERGDSAVYLCASSLTKAGELFFGEGSRLTVL.

The chain carries TRBV5-5 and TRBJ2-3, with D possibly matching TRBD1 (5 bases). Trimming took 4 bases from V and 7 from J, leaving 13 bases between them. Germline V gene lookup returns CDR1 SGHKS and CDR2 YYEKEE (reference sequence). The CDR3 is made up of 13 amino acids. The CDR3 coding sequence is TGTGCCAGCAGCCCCTGGGGCGCATATACGCAGTATTTT. This sequence encodes CASSPWGAYTQYF. The entire variable domain, with the rest obtained from reference TRBV5-5 and TRBJ2-3, is as follows: DAGVTQSPTHLIKTRGQQVTLRCSPISGHKSVSWYQQVLGQGPQFIFQYYEKEERGRGNFPDRFSARQFPNYSSELNVNALLLGDSALYLCASSPWGAYTQYFGPGTRLTVL.

This clonotype has only one observation. The rearrangement uses TRBV5-1 and TRBJ2-5; no clear D gene. Trimming left V 1 base short and J 6 bases short, with 13 bases between. CDR1 and CDR2 (germline): SGHRS, YFSETQ. The CDR3 spans 14 residues. The CDR3 is CASSLRSYDKTQYF. Written as DNA, the CDR3 is TGCGCCAGCAGCTTGCGGTCGTACGATAAGACCCAGTACTTC.

Comment on this clonotype: The germline gene is not matched at one end of the junction; a read error may be the cause. V and J are TRBV2 and TRBJ2-1; possibly TRBD1 or TRBD2 for D (6 bases each). Germline V lookup: CDR1 SNHLY, CDR2 FYNNEI. This CDR3 region has 16 residues. The CDR3 DNA is TGTGCCAGCAGCGAGGGGGGCGGAGACGGTCAGGATGAGGAGTTCTTC. Its protein product is CASSEGGGDGQDEEFF.

This clonotype came up once. The conserved closing phenylalanine or tryptophan is absent in this CDR3, likely reflecting a read error. Because the CDR3's place on the DNA is in doubt, the DNA is left out and the CDR3 is given as listed by TCRdb. The rearrangement uses TRBV7-3 and TRBJ2-5. The CDR3 is 12 residues long, counting both termini. Germline V lookup: CDR1 SGHTA, CDR2 FQGTGA. CDR3: CASSLAGDPHTH.

On this clonotype itself: The junction shows a germline mismatch at one end, possibly a read error. This chain joins TRBV5-5 and TRBJ1-1; no clear D gene. The CDR3 totals 15 residues. Per the germline V gene, CDR1 is SGHKS and CDR2 is YYEKEE (reference sequence). In nucleotides, the CDR3 is TGCGCCAGCAGCCAAGATGGGCAGTTCTACACTGAAGCTTTCTTT. Residues: CASSQDGQFYTEAFF.

This chain links TRBV9 with TRBJ1-3; D is uncertain. The CDR3 runs 16 residues. Germline loops: CDR1 SGDLS, CDR2 YYNGEE. Trimming stripped 3 bases from V and 11 bases from J, with 24 bases between. The CDR3, as DNA: TGTGCCAGCAGCGACTCGAGCGCAGCCTATGATTACCCCATATATTTT. Its protein is CASSDSSAAYDYPIYF. Using reference TRBV9 and TRBJ1-3 for the parts outside the CDR3, the full variable domain is DSGVTQTPKHLITATGQRVTLRCSPRSGDLSVYWYQQSLDQGLQFLIQYYNGEERAKGNILERFSAQQFPDLHSELNLSSLELGDSALYFCASSDSSAAYDYPIYFGEGSWLTVV.

V gene TRBV7-2 combines with J gene TRBJ2-3, with D possibly being TRBD2 (6 bases). Germline loops: CDR1 SGHTA, CDR2 FQGNSA. The CDR3 is 12 amino acids. Trimming pared 6 bases from V and 6 bases from J, leaving 10 bases between. The CDR3 DNA follows: TGTGCCAGCAGTCCCGCGGGGGATACGCAGTATTTT. Encoded protein: CASSPAGDTQYF.

The chain couples TRBV2 to TRBJ2-2; D is uncertain. Trimming removed 8 bases at V and 4 bases at J, with 11 bases between. The CDR3 has 13 residues. CDR1 is SNHLY and CDR2 is FYNNEI in the germline V gene. Written as DNA, the CDR3 is TGTGCCAGCGGCGCCCGTAGCACCGGGGAGCTGTTTTTT. It is translated as CASGARSTGELFF.

In this sample, this clonotype turned up once. In DNA, the CDR3 is TGTGCCAGCAGCTTAGCTGGAGGTGGCGCTGCCCAGTATTTT. Translated, it gives CASSLAGGGAAQYF. The V call is TRBV7-2, the J call TRBJ2-3; TRBD2 is a possible D gene (5 bases). This CDR3 is 14 amino acids long. Germline V gene sequence: CDR1 SGHTA, CDR2 FQGNSA. Between the trimmed V and J ends, which lost 0 bases and 12 bases, there was a span of 16 bases.

The chain is built from TRBV7-9 and TRBJ1-1, with 10 bases that match TRBD1. This CDR3 spans 15 amino acids. Germline-derived CDR1 and CDR2 are SEHNR and FQNEAQ (reference sequence). V was clipped by 6 bases and J by 14 bases; unmatched bases: 18. CDR3 DNA sequence: TGTGCCAGCAGTCATGGTCGACAGGGGGCCGCCGAGCAGTTCTTT. Its protein is CASSHGRQGAAEQFF.

Note on this clonotype: This CDR3 fails to terminate in the conserved phenylalanine or tryptophan, so it likely reflects a read error. The rearrangement links TRBV7-8 to TRBJ2-3; the D is unclear. The J call is doubtful: the DNA matches TRBJ1-5 better. The CDR3 contains 13 residues. CDR1 and CDR2 from the germline V gene are SGHVS and FQNEAQ. CDR3 loop: CASSLAGRATQHY. CDR3 bases: TGTGCCAGCAGCTTAGCGGGCAGAGCCACTCAGCATTAT.

This clonotype turned up a few times. V and J are TRBV6-5 and TRBJ1-2; D unclear. Germline V CDR1 and CDR2: MNHEY, SVGAGI. The CDR3 has 12 amino acids. V was trimmed by 5 bases and J by 7 bases, leaving 11 bases between them. The CDR3 sequence is CASSDKGGGYTF. As DNA, the CDR3 is TGTGCCAGCAGTGATAAGGGTGGTGGCTACACCTTC.

Turning to this clonotype: An end of the junction differs from the germline gene, which may be a read error. This chain joins TRBV7-2 and TRBJ2-3; possible D gene TRBD2, 7 bases. Germline V gene lookup returns CDR1 SGHTA and CDR2 FQGNSA. CDR3 length equals 14 residues. CDR3 DNA: TGTGCCAGCAGCCTAGGGGGGGTCCCCGCTACGCCGTATTTT. It is translated as CASSLGGVPATPYF. The full variable domain, with the rest looked up from reference TRBV7-2 and TRBJ2-3, is GAGVSQSPSNKVTEKGKDVELRCDPISGHTALYWYRQSLGQGLEFLIYFQGNSAPDKSGLPSDRFSAERTGGSVSTLTIQRTQQEDSAVYLCASSLGGVPATPYFGPGTRLTVL.

This clonotype was detected only once. Germline and junction disagree at one end, which may indicate a read error. CDR3 loop: CASSSAGGRDAQFF. The CDR3, as DNA: TGTGCCAGCAGCTCAGCGGGAGGTCGCGATGCGCAGTTTTTT. This sequence joins TRBV7-3 and TRBJ2-3, with 9 nucleotides matching TRBD2. The germline gives CDR1 SGHTA, CDR2 FQGTGA. CDR3 length equals 14 residues.

As to this clonotype: The final CDR3 position lacks the conserved phenylalanine or tryptophan, pointing to a likely read error. It is unclear where the CDR3 begins or ends on the DNA, so no DNA is shown, and the CDR3 is as TCRdb lists it. This chain uses TRBV9 with TRBJ2-3; TRBD2, the D gene given by the table, was not confirmed from the DNA. Germline CDR1 is SGDLS and CDR2 is YYNGEE. Termini included, the CDR3 measures 13 amino acids. The CDR3 sequence: CASSNAGRAQPGV.

V gene TRBV9 combines with J gene TRBJ1-6; D gene ambiguous. Trimming removed 6 bases at V and 10 bases at J, with 23 bases between. Germline V gene data show CDR1 as SGDLS and CDR2 as YYNGEE. The CDR3 totals 16 residues. This chain's CDR3 is CASTEPVESYYSPLHF. The DNA of the CDR3 is TGTGCCAGCACCGAACCAGTGGAATCCTATTACTCACCCCTCCACTTT.

The V gene is TRBV7-9, the J gene TRBJ2-7; no clear D gene. Looked up from germline, CDR1 is SEHNR and CDR2 is FQNEAQ (reference sequence). This CDR3 is 16 amino acids long. The V gene lost 5 bases and the J gene lost 10 bases, with 27 bases spanning the gap. CDR3 sequence reads: CASSQTAQLNTDAQYV. The CDR3 DNA follows: TGTGCCAGCAGCCAAACGGCACAGTTGAACACTGACGCTCAGTACGTC.

The genes are TRBV12-3 or TRBV12-4 and TRBJ2-7; the match to TRBD1 covers 10 bases. Trimming cost V 7 bases and J 3 bases; bases outside gene matches: 9. This CDR3 region has 15 residues. The CDR3 nucleotides are TGTGCCAGCAACACACCGGGACAGGGGAGCTACGAGCAGTACGTC. It codes for CASNTPGQGSYEQYV.

The J gene is TRBJ1-1, the V gene TRBV19; TRBD1 matches at 9 bases. Germline CDR1 is LNHDA and CDR2 is SQIVND (reference sequence). The trim removed 7 bases at V and 1 base at J, leaving 4 bases unmatched. The CDR3 is 14 residues long. CDR3 coding DNA: TGTGCCAGTAAATCGGACAGGGGGAACACTGAAGCTTTCTTT. Its translation: CASKSDRGNTEAFF.

Comment on this clonotype: Without the conserved terminal phenylalanine or tryptophan, this CDR3 likely stems from a read error. Because the CDR3's place on the DNA is in doubt, the DNA is left out and the CDR3 is given as listed by TCRdb. V is TRBV9 and J is TRBJ2-3. The germline V gene encodes CDR1 SGDLS and CDR2 YYNGEE. The CDR3 region is 13 residues in length, termini included. The CDR3 loop reads CASSEGSETQHFV.

With respect to this clonotype: Mismatch with germline at one junction end may stem from a read error. The gene calls are TRBV2 and TRBJ1-2, with D tentatively TRBD1 (5 bases). Germline V gene sequence: CDR1 SNHLY, CDR2 FYNNEI. The CDR3 is 13 residues long. CDR3 in amino acids: CASSQGVADGYTF. CDR3 nucleotide sequence: TGCGCCAGCAGCCAAGGGGTTGCAGATGGCTACACCTTC.

In its sample, this clonotype was seen once. The genes are TRBV7-8 and TRBJ2-7; 7 nucleotides line up with TRBD1. Germline V gives CDR1 SGHVS, CDR2 FQNEAQ. The CDR3 consists of 14 residues. The CDR3 DNA is TGTGCCAGCAGCTTTGATCCAGACGGGACAGCCCTTTCCGTC. This gives the protein CASSFDPDGTALSV.

The rearrangement links TRBV11-3 to TRBJ2-3, with D possibly being TRBD1 (6 bases). Deletions cut 5 bases from V and 10 bases from J, with 13 bases between. Germline loops: CDR1 SGHNT, CDR2 YENEEA. The CDR3 loop spans 12 amino acids. The CDR3 loop is CASSVTGIAQYF. In DNA, the CDR3 is TGTGCCAGCAGCGTCACAGGGATAGCGCAGTATTTT.